This is a list of T cell receptor beta chains from one sample in a study of blood T cell repertoires in COVID-19. Only in-frame clones appear in the TCRdb table, and some are missing; sequencing was by immunoSEQ multiplex PCR. The sample includes 250,000 to 350,000 clones, roughly 88% of them seen just once. Material: peripheral blood. Every receptor here comes from a woman between 45 and 60 years old with active or convalescent COVID-19. Each CDR3 is given with its conserved first and last residue. The order of the fields is V gene, J gene, CDR3 protein.

v_call: TRBV5-1; j_call: TRBJ1-2; cdr3_aa: CASSSSTGRGGYTF
v_call: TRBV6-6; j_call: TRBJ2-7; cdr3_aa: CASRPQGSSYEQYF
v_call: TRBV30; j_call: TRBJ1-1; cdr3_aa: CAWSDGTGAEAFF
v_call: TRBV7-2; j_call: TRBJ1-1; cdr3_aa: CASSDRQVYMNTEAFF
v_call: TRBV24-1; j_call: TRBJ1-2; cdr3_aa: CATSDPSYGYTF
v_call: TRBV30; j_call: TRBJ1-5; cdr3_aa: CAWSVGQGLNQPQHF
v_call: TRBV5-1; j_call: TRBJ2-3; cdr3_aa: CASSSGTSGRATDTQYF
v_call: TRBV7-9; j_call: TRBJ2-7; cdr3_aa: CASSLERGLGEQYF
v_call: TRBV27; j_call: TRBJ1-1; cdr3_aa: CASNKGVGNTEAFF
v_call: TRBV30; j_call: TRBJ1-1; cdr3_aa: CAWNMNTEAFF
v_call: TRBV18; j_call: TRBJ2-3; cdr3_aa: CASSPMRGGTDTQYF
v_call: TRBV12-3/TRBV12-4; j_call: TRBJ2-7; cdr3_aa: CASSLDRVYEQYF
v_call: TRBV7-8; j_call: TRBJ2-1; cdr3_aa: CASNPGPSGSMDNEQFF
v_call: TRBV7-7; j_call: TRBJ2-2; cdr3_aa: CASSLGTRNTGELFF
v_call: TRBV19; j_call: TRBJ2-5; cdr3_aa: CASSPDRQETQYF
v_call: TRBV6-2/TRBV6-3; j_call: TRBJ1-6; cdr3_aa: CASSRTPGQGVSPLHF
v_call: TRBV6-2/TRBV6-3; j_call: TRBJ1-5; cdr3_aa: CASSRDSVLSNQPQHF
v_call: TRBV30; j_call: TRBJ2-2; cdr3_aa: CAFQNTGELFF